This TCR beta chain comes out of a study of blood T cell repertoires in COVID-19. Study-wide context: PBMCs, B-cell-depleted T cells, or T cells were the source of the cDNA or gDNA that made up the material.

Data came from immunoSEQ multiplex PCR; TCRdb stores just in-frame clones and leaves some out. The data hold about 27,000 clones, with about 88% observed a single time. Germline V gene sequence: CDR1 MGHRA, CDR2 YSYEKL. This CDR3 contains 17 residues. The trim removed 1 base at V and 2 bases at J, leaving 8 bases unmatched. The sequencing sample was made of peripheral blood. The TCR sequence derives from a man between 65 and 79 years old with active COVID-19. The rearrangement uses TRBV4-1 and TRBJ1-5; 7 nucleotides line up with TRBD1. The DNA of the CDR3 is TGCGCCAGCAGCCAAGCCGGCGGAGGGGGCGGCAATCAGCCCCAGCATTTT. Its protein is CASSQAGGGGGNQPQHF.